The 18 T cell receptor beta chains below come from one sample, sequenced in a study of cytomegalovirus exposure and HLA in healthy donors (dated by TCRdb to 2016 to 2017). Library prep was done by the immunoSEQ multiplex PCR assay. For the multiplex PCR, a mixture combining 60 forward primers for TCR Vbeta segments and 13 reverse primers for TCR Jbeta segments was used. Not all clones reach the TCRdb copy of this immuneACCESS table, which keeps in-frame sequences only. Checked studies attribute under half of the gap to unresolved V genes and leave the rest unexplained. The sample yields over 200,000 clones; 85% were counted once. 1% to 1.5% of the sample belongs to the ten largest clones. Sample: PBMCs. Receptors originate from a human donor in good health.

This clone has a single count. The chain recombines TRBV7-2 with TRBJ2-7, with 7 nucleotides matching TRBD2. The J segment lost 0 bases and the V segment lost 5 bases, leaving 7 bases of the junction unmatched. This CDR3 spans 15 amino acids. Looked up from germline, CDR1 is SGHTA and CDR2 is FQGNSA. CDR3 bases: TGTGCCAGCAGCCGAAGCGGGATTAGCTCCTACGAGCAGTACTTC. Residues: CASSRSGISSYEQYF.

The V call is TRBV6-4, the J call TRBJ1-5, with a possible D match to TRBD1 (5 bases). The germline CDR1 and CDR2 sequences are MRHNA and SNTAGT. Trimming left V 4 bases short and J 5 bases short, with 12 bases between. The CDR3 is made up of 14 amino acids. This chain's CDR3 is CASSASAGYQPQHF. The CDR3 coding sequence is TGTGCCAGCAGTGCATCGGCAGGGTATCAGCCCCAGCATTTT.

This chain joins TRBV5-1 and TRBJ2-1; 11 nucleotides align to TRBD2. The CDR3 spans 16 residues. Per germline, CDR1 SGHRS and CDR2 YFSETQ. V lost 4 bases, J lost 7 bases, and 10 bases stayed unmatched. In DNA form, the CDR3 reads TGCGCCAGCAGCACCGTAGCGGGAGGGCCTGGAAATGAGCAGTTCTTC. Amino acids: CASSTVAGGPGNEQFF. The full variable domain, with the rest looked up from reference TRBV5-1 and TRBJ2-1, is KAGVTQTPRYLIKTRGQQVTLSCSPISGHRSVSWYQQTPGQGLQFLFEYFSETQRNKGNFPGRFSGRQFSNSRSEMNVSTLELGDSALYLCASSTVAGGPGNEQFFGPGTRLTVL.

The chain has TRBV2 and TRBJ2-7; D not certain. Germline V CDR1 and CDR2: SNHLY, FYNNEI. This CDR3 has 14 amino acids. Trimming removed 1 base at V and 4 bases at J, with 11 bases between. CDR3 in amino acids: CASSEVLVGYEQYF. The CDR3 coding sequence is TGTGCCAGCAGTGAAGTCCTAGTCGGATACGAGCAGTACTTC.

The chain uses TRBV6-1 and TRBJ1-2; possibly TRBD1 for D (5 bases). Germline CDR1 MNHNS, CDR2 SASEGT. CDR3 size: 19 residues. The V gene lost 2 bases and the J gene lost 2 bases, with 24 bases spanning the gap. CDR3 residues: CASSERFVLARQMNYGYTF. The CDR3 nucleotides are TGTGCCAGCAGTGAAAGGTTTGTATTGGCAAGACAGATGAACTATGGCTACACCTTC.

The chain links TRBV29-1 to TRBJ1-2; D remains ambiguous. CDR3 length equals 14 residues. Trimming took off 4 bases at V and 7 bases at J, with 19 bases between the two ends. The germline gives CDR1 SQVTM, CDR2 ANQGSEA. The CDR3 region is CSVAQWATEGGYTF. The CDR3 DNA reads TGCAGCGTTGCCCAATGGGCGACGGAAGGTGGCTACACCTTC.

The chain has TRBV28 and TRBJ2-7; 7 bases fit TRBD1. Germline V gene lookup returns CDR1 MDHEN and CDR2 SYDVKM. Trimming at V came to 2 bases and at J to 1 base, leaving 8 bases not matched to a gene. The CDR3 has 16 residues. In nucleotides, the CDR3 is TGTGCCAGCAGTTTAAGCAGGGGCAGGGGGTCCTACGAGCAGTACTTC. Translated: CASSLSRGRGSYEQYF.

The V and J genes are TRBV6-5 and TRBJ2-3, with D perhaps TRBD2 (5 bases). Germline values: CDR1 MNHEY, CDR2 SVGAGI. The CDR3 loop spans 13 amino acids. Trimming stripped 6 bases from V and 1 base from J, with 8 bases between. CDR3 in amino acids: CASREGGTDTQYF. For the CDR3, the DNA is TGTGCCAGCAGAGAGGGTGGCACAGATACGCAGTATTTT.

Only one count was recorded for this clone. This sequence joins TRBV13 and TRBJ1-2; D gene unclear. The CDR3 totals 16 residues. CDR1 is PRHDT and CDR2 is FYEKMQ in the germline V gene (reference sequence). V lost 5 bases and J 4 bases, leaving 20 bases between the germline ends. Written as DNA, the CDR3 is TGTGCCAGCAGCCCCAAGCACGGGGAGTACGGCTATGGCTACACCTTC. Protein: CASSPKHGEYGYGYTF.

This chain connects TRBV29-1 to TRBJ1-2, with D perhaps matching TRBD1 (6 bases). The germline V gene has CDR1 SQVTM and CDR2 ANQGSEA. The CDR3 is 14 amino acids. Trimming took off 6 bases at V and 4 bases at J, with 18 bases between the two ends. Written as DNA, the CDR3 is TGCAGCGTCGGAGCTCAGGGGAACGGCTATGGCTACACCTTC. As protein: CSVGAQGNGYGYTF.

This clone appeared a few times. The chain uses TRBV4-2 and TRBJ2-5, with 11 bases matching TRBD2. The CDR3 contains 16 residues. Looked up from germline, CDR1 is LGHNA and CDR2 is YNFKEQ. Trimming removed 0 bases from V and 5 bases from J; junction bases left unmatched: 5. The CDR3 region is CASSQDGTSGSETQYF. CDR3 sequence (DNA): TGTGCCAGCAGCCAAGACGGCACTAGCGGGAGTGAGACCCAGTACTTC.

The V and J genes are TRBV27 and TRBJ1-3; 10 nucleotides line up with TRBD1. J lost 4 bases, V lost 6 bases, and 6 bases had no gene match. Per the germline V gene, CDR1 is MNHEY and CDR2 is SMNVEV (reference sequence). The CDR3 is 15 amino acids. CDR3 sequence (DNA): TGTGCCAGCAGACTCGACAGGGGGCCGGGAAACACCATATATTTT. Protein sequence: CASRLDRGPGNTIYF.

The chain has TRBV5-1 and TRBJ2-7; 9 positions agree with TRBD1. J gave up 7 bases and V 4 bases, and 9 bases lay outside the gene matches. The germline gives CDR1 SGHRS, CDR2 YFSETQ. The CDR3 length is 14 residues. The CDR3 sequence: CASSIGQGSGEQYF. The CDR3 DNA sequence: TGCGCCAGCAGCATTGGACAGGGGTCAGGGGAGCAGTACTTC.

CDR3 DNA: TGTGCCAGCAGTTTTGGTCTAAGCAATCAGCCCCAGCATTTT. This gives the protein CASSFGLSNQPQHF. The chain joins TRBV6-5 to TRBJ1-5; D not certain. Germline V gene data show CDR1 as MNHEY and CDR2 as SVGAGI. Trimming shortened V by 4 bases and J by 1 base, and 8 bases separated the two germline ends. The CDR3 has 14 residues.

On this clone: Within the sample, other DNA sequences also encode this same CDR3. The chain couples TRBV18 to TRBJ2-7, with D possibly matching TRBD1 (6 bases). Trimming removed 3 bases at V and 4 bases at J, with 10 bases between. Germline CDR1 and CDR2: KGHSH and LQKENI. This CDR3 has 13 amino acids. This CDR3 reads CASSPPQGYEQYF. The CDR3 DNA is TGTGCCAGCTCACCCCCACAGGGATACGAGCAGTACTTC.

V and J are TRBV2 and TRBJ1-4; D gene uncertain. This CDR3 is built from 10 residues. In germline, CDR1 is SNHLY, CDR2 FYNNEI. The V and J ends lost 5 bases and 8 bases respectively, with 3 bases between them. The CDR3 loop reads CASSQEKLFF. In DNA, the CDR3 is TGTGCCAGCAGTCAAGAAAAACTGTTTTTT.

The chain uses TRBV9 and TRBJ2-7, with D perhaps matching TRBD2 (5 bases). The CDR3 has 16 residues. Germline lookup yields CDR1 SGDLS and CDR2 YYNGEE. V lost 4 bases, J lost 5 bases, and 22 bases lay in between. Written as DNA, the CDR3 is TGTGCCAGCAGCCCCCAGGCGGGTTTTCGGTCCCACGAGCAGTACTTC. As protein: CASSPQAGFRSHEQYF.

Turning to this clone: At one of its ends the junction is not consistent with the germline gene, which may arise from a read error. J is TRBJ2-7 and V is TRBV2, with D maybe TRBD2 (6 bases). This CDR3 is built from 15 residues. The V gene's germline CDR1 is SNHLY and CDR2 FYNNEI. The CDR3: CTSIGLTRRSGEQYF. CDR3 in DNA: TGTACCAGCATTGGACTAACTAGACGTTCGGGTGAGCAGTACTTC.